Described below is a single T cell receptor beta chain sequence and its context. This specimen comes from a study of blood T cell repertoires in COVID-19. About the study: Some COVID-19 samples were acute and others convalescent; all came from the United States, Italy and Spain.

The CDR3 contains 14 residues. Authors' methods: Estimated nucleated cell counts came from reference gene primer amplification. Produced via immunoSEQ multiplex PCR; TCRdb's table is partial and in-frame only. V and J calls and clone size are as listed in that table; D and trimming were resolved from the DNA. The sample shows about 76,000 clones, approximately 89% of them seen only once. The chain is built from TRBV21-1 and TRBJ2-5; the DNA was not compared with TRBD1, the D call given in the table. TRBV21-1 is listed as a pseudogene. The specimen sequenced was peripheral blood. The sequence was obtained from a man aged 50 to 59 with active COVID-19. CDR3 in amino acids: CASSKRWTEETQYF. CDR3 bases: TGTGCCAGCAGCAAACGCTGGACAGAAGAGACCCAGTACTTC.